These 29 T cell receptor beta chains share one sample of origin, sequenced in a study of blood T cell repertoires in COVID-19. The data were produced by immunoSEQ multiplex PCR, yet TCRdb's version contains in-frame clones alone and is incomplete. The data show some 240,000 clones, with around 87% seen just once and around 2.3% held by the top ten. Sequenced sample: peripheral blood. The source of these receptors is a woman aged 60 to 75 with COVID-19, enrolled during active disease.

The CDR3 is CASSTRTGVVSGYTF. The CDR3 bases are TGTGCCAGCAGCACCCGGACAGGGGTGGTCTCTGGCTACACCTTC. The rearrangement joins TRBV3-1 (or the pseudogene TRBV3-2) to TRBJ1-2, with TRBD1 matching over 9 bases. The germline V gene encodes CDR1 LGHDT and CDR2 YNNKEL (reference sequence). The V segment lost 5 bases and the J segment 7 bases; nucleotides outside the gene matches: 11. The CDR3 length is 15 residues.

The rearrangement links TRBV2 to TRBJ1-1; D not certain. Germline V CDR1 and CDR2: SNHLY, FYNNEI. Trimming pared 7 bases from V and 6 bases from J, leaving 18 bases between. This CDR3 contains 14 residues. Here the CDR3 DNA reads TGTGCCAGCAAACTAGAGGGAATAACCCCTGAAGCTTTCTTT. It encodes CASKLEGITPEAFF.

The chain recombines TRBV5-4 with TRBJ2-2; TRBD2 matches 7 bases. This CDR3 has 16 amino acids. The junction had 5 bases not matched to a gene; V was cut back by 0 bases and J by 3 bases. CDR1 is SGHNT, CDR2 YYREEE, per germline (reference sequence). This CDR3 reads CASSLGGGGYTGELFF. The CDR3 DNA reads TGTGCCAGCAGCTTGGGAGGCGGGGGTTACACCGGGGAGCTGTTTTTT. Together with reference TRBV5-4 and TRBJ2-2, the CDR3 gives the full variable domain: ETGVTQSPTHLIKTRGQQVTLRCSSQSGHNTVSWYQQALGQGPQFIFQYYREEENGRGNFPPRFSGLQFPNYSSELNVNALELDDSALYLCASSLGGGGYTGELFFGEGSRLTVL.

This chain links TRBV7-9 with TRBJ2-1; D unresolved. From germline, CDR1 is SEHNR and CDR2 FQNEAQ (reference sequence). V lost 3 bases and J 8 bases, leaving 5 bases between the germline ends. This CDR3 spans 11 amino acids. The CDR3 is CASSFIDEQFF. CDR3 coding DNA: TGTGCCAGCAGCTTTATAGATGAGCAGTTCTTC.

The chain joins TRBV23-1 to TRBJ2-7; maybe TRBD1 (6 bases). TRBV23-1 is classed as an ORF, of uncertain function. V lost 6 bases and J lost 3, with 12 bases in between. CDR3 length: 13 amino acids. CDR3 DNA: TGCGCCAGCAGCCCCAGGGGATGCTACGAGCAGTACTTC. Protein sequence: CASSPRGCYEQYF.

This clone occurred once. The gene calls are TRBV6-5 and TRBJ2-5; 10 positions match TRBD1. J lost 2 bases, V lost 6 bases, and 6 bases had no gene match. The CDR3 spans 15 residues. The germline V gene has CDR1 MNHEY and CDR2 SVGAGI. The CDR3 region has the DNA TGTGCCAGCAGACCCCGGACAGGGGGTCAAGAGACCCAGTACTTC. This translates into CASRPRTGGQETQYF.

The chain combines TRBV12-2 with TRBJ2-5; TRBD2 reflects the table's D call only, with no check against the DNA. TRBV12-2 is flagged as a pseudogene. The CDR3 has 19 residues. CDR3 bases: TGTGCAAGTCGCCTAGAGGCGTTAGACCGTAGCCTTTCGAAAGAGACCCAGTACTTC. Translating gives CASRLEALDRSLSKETQYF.

The genes are TRBV6-4 and TRBJ2-3; 7 nucleotides align to TRBD1. The germline CDR1 and CDR2 sequences are MRHNA and SNTAGT. Trimming removed 2 bases from V and 10 bases from J; junction bases left unmatched: 9. This CDR3 is built from 14 residues. The CDR3 DNA reads TGTGCCAGCAGTGACCGTGTAGGGGGCCGAGCGCAGTATTTT. Its translation: CASSDRVGGRAQYF.

The CDR3 DNA reads as TGTGCCAGTAGTAATCCGGGGACAATTGCTGAAGCTTTCTTT. It is translated as CASSNPGTIAEAFF. This chain connects TRBV19 to TRBJ1-1, with D possibly being TRBD1 (6 bases). Germline V gene data show CDR1 as LNHDA and CDR2 as SQIVND (reference sequence). V lost 4 bases, J lost 6 bases, and 15 bases lay in between. The CDR3 contains 14 residues.

This chain joins TRBV27 and TRBJ1-5; the match to TRBD1 covers 9 bases. Germline-derived CDR1 and CDR2 are MNHEY and SMNVEV (reference sequence). The CDR3 runs to 15 residues. Trimming took 4 bases from V and 6 from J; bases not matched to a gene: 7. For the CDR3, the DNA is TGTGCCAGCAGTTCGGGACAGGGTGCGGCTCAGCCCCAGCATTTT. It yields the protein CASSSGQGAAQPQHF.

This CDR3 reads CASSYGGGQPQHF. The CDR3, as DNA: TGTGCCAGCAGTTACGGGGGCGGTCAGCCCCAGCATTTT. The chain recombines TRBV6-2 or TRBV6-3 with TRBJ1-5, with D tentatively TRBD1 (6 bases). The CDR3 length is 13 residues. Per the germline V gene, CDR1 is MNHEY and CDR2 is SVGEGT. The V end was cut by 2 bases, the J end by 6 bases, with 8 bases between.

Of note for this clone: This same CDR3 is encoded by further DNA sequences in the sample. This chain connects TRBV5-4 to TRBJ1-1, with D perhaps TRBD1 (5 bases). CDR3 size: 15 residues. In germline, CDR1 is SGHNT, CDR2 YYREEE (reference sequence). Deletions cut 4 bases from V and 1 base from J, with 14 bases between. The CDR3 is CASSRGGRGNTEAFF. The DNA for the CDR3 is TGTGCCAGCAGCCGGGGGGGTCGGGGGAACACTGAAGCTTTCTTT.

The chain joins TRBV15 to TRBJ2-4, with a tentative D call TRBD1 (6 bases). Looked up from germline, CDR1 is LNHNV and CDR2 is YYDKDF (reference sequence). This CDR3 has 15 amino acids. Trimming shortened V by 1 base and J by 2 bases, and 9 bases separated the two germline ends. CDR3 in amino acids: CATSRGGQTKNIQYF. CDR3 bases: TGTGCCACCAGCAGAGGAGGACAGACCAAAAACATTCAGTACTTC.

V usage is TRBV11-2 and J usage is TRBJ2-7; D ambiguous. This CDR3 contains 11 residues. Trimming cost V 0 bases and J 7 bases, with 4 bases left between them. Germline values: CDR1 SGHAT, CDR2 FQNNGV. The CDR3 DNA sequence: TGTGCCAGCAGCTTAGATCTGGAGCAGTACTTC. Its translation is CASSLDLEQYF.

The chain carries TRBV6-2 or TRBV6-3 and TRBJ2-5, with D possibly TRBD2 on 6 matching bases. V was trimmed by 4 bases and J by 4 bases, leaving 13 bases between them. The CDR3 has 14 amino acids. The germline V gene encodes CDR1 MNHEY and CDR2 SVGEGT. CDR3 sequence (DNA): TGTGCCAGCAGTTTCTCTCAGGGACTAGAGACCCAGTACTTC. Translation gives CASSFSQGLETQYF.

This chain joins TRBV4-3 and TRBJ1-3; D uncertain. The CDR3 is 15 amino acids. Germline loops: CDR1 LGHNA, CDR2 YSLEER. Trimming took 4 bases from V and 0 from J, leaving 10 bases between them. CDR3 amino acids: CASSPIWLSGNTIYF. DNA of the CDR3: TGCGCCAGCAGCCCCATATGGCTCTCTGGAAACACCATATATTTT.

This chain joins TRBV11-1 and TRBJ1-2, with 11 nucleotides matching TRBD1. The length of the CDR3 is 14 residues. V shed 4 bases, J shed 4 bases, and the junction held 2 bases outside the gene matches. The germline gives CDR1 SGHAT, CDR2 FQDESV (reference sequence). CDR3 residues: CASSSGTGGYGYTF. CDR3 nucleotides: TGTGCCAGCAGCTCCGGGACAGGGGGCTATGGCTACACCTTC.

The chain employs TRBV6-5 and TRBJ1-1; a weak D match, TRBD1 (6 bases). The germline CDR1 and CDR2 sequences are MNHEY and SVGAGI. The V and J ends lost 2 bases and 3 bases respectively, with 10 bases between them. This CDR3 has 14 residues. The CDR3 is CASSYEDSYTEAFF. CDR3 nucleotides: TGTGCCAGCAGTTACGAGGACAGCTACACTGAAGCTTTCTTT.

The chain couples TRBV3-1 (or the pseudogene TRBV3-2) to TRBJ2-1, with D perhaps matching TRBD2 (5 bases). Trimming cost V 3 bases and J 0 bases, with 15 bases left between them. Germline V lookup: CDR1 LGHDT, CDR2 YNNKEL (reference sequence). CDR3 length equals 17 residues. CDR3 DNA sequence: TGTGCCAGCAGCCACCTAGCAGCGATGAACTCCTACAATGAGCAGTTCTTC. Translating it yields CASSHLAAMNSYNEQFF.

The count of this clone is one. The CDR3 nucleotides read TGCGCCAGCAGCCAAGATATTGGGGACACCTACCGCACTGAAGCTTTCTTT. It codes for CASSQDIGDTYRTEAFF. The chain employs TRBV4-3 and TRBJ1-1, with D possibly being TRBD1 (6 bases). Trimming took 0 bases from V and 4 from J, leaving 18 bases between them. Germline lookup yields CDR1 LGHNA and CDR2 YSLEER. CDR3 length: 17 amino acids.

The V gene is TRBV7-8, the J gene TRBJ2-1, with D perhaps TRBD1 (7 bases). In germline, CDR1 is SGHVS, CDR2 FQNEAQ. V was shortened by 1 base and J by 3 bases, with 13 bases between the two germline ends. The CDR3 contains 16 residues. This CDR3 reads CASSLVGGQLYNEQFF. The CDR3 nucleotides are TGTGCCAGCAGCTTAGTGGGGGGACAGCTCTACAATGAGCAGTTCTTC.

This rearrangement joins TRBV7-8 to TRBJ1-3; 7 positions match TRBD1. The CDR3 has 17 amino acids. Germline CDR1 SGHVS, CDR2 FQNEAQ. V shed 3 bases, J shed 2 bases, and the junction held 10 bases outside the gene matches. CDR3 residues: CASSFQTSRGAGNTIYF. The DNA for the CDR3 is TGTGCCAGCAGCTTCCAGACCAGCAGGGGGGCTGGAAACACCATATATTTT.

This chain uses TRBV4-1 with TRBJ1-2; 7 bases are a match to TRBD1. CDR1 is MGHRA, CDR2 YSYEKL, per germline. The CDR3 spans 15 residues. The ends lost 0 bases at V and 8 bases at J; junction bases unmatched: 9. The CDR3 sequence is CASSQDMEQGWGYTF. DNA for the CDR3: TGCGCCAGCAGCCAAGATATGGAACAGGGGTGGGGCTACACCTTC.

The J gene is TRBJ2-5, the V gene TRBV2; D is undetermined. V shed 4 bases and J shed 4 bases, with 10 bases lying between them. In germline, CDR1 is SNHLY, CDR2 FYNNEI. The CDR3 is 13 amino acids. CDR3 nucleotide sequence: TGTGCCAGCAGTGGTCTACCGGGAGAGACCCAGTACTTC. Its translation is CASSGLPGETQYF.

The rearrangement links TRBV5-4 to TRBJ1-2; 9 bases align to TRBD1. CDR1 is SGHNT, CDR2 YYREEE, per germline (reference sequence). The CDR3 has 13 amino acids. J lost 5 bases, V lost 4 bases, and 3 bases had no gene match. The CDR3 reads CASSRDREYGYTF. As DNA, the CDR3 is TGTGCCAGCAGCCGGGACAGGGAGTATGGCTACACCTTC.

The rearrangement joins TRBV3-1 (or the pseudogene TRBV3-2) to TRBJ2-1, with 7 bases identical to TRBD2. Germline-derived CDR1 and CDR2 are LGHDT and YNNKEL (reference sequence). The J segment lost 2 bases and the V segment lost 5 bases, leaving 9 bases of the junction unmatched. This CDR3 has 16 residues. The CDR3 DNA is TGTGCCAGCAGCTACTTTGAGCGGGGACCCTACAATGAGCAGTTCTTC. Its protein is CASSYFERGPYNEQFF.

This clone was counted only a few times. The CDR3, as DNA: TGTGCCAGCAGTGAATCTAGCCAGAATCAGCCCCAGCATTTT. Protein: CASSESSQNQPQHF. The chain has TRBV6-1 and TRBJ1-5; D not resolved. Trimming removed 2 bases from V and 4 bases from J, with 9 bases in between. CDR1 and CDR2 (germline): MNHNS, SASEGT. The CDR3 totals 14 residues.

The chain recombines TRBV19 with TRBJ2-3; D call uncertain. V was pared by 6 bases and J by 1 base, with 11 bases between. Germline loops: CDR1 LNHDA, CDR2 SQIVND (reference sequence). The CDR3 has 14 residues. In DNA, the CDR3 is TGTGCCAGTAGGACTTCGGCTGGCACAGATACGCAGTATTTT. This codes for CASRTSAGTDTQYF.

This clone was observed once. V usage is TRBV29-1 and J usage is TRBJ2-5; 14 nucleotides match TRBD2. V shed 4 bases, J shed 5 bases, and the junction held 12 bases outside the gene matches. The CDR3 is 17 residues long. Germline V lookup: CDR1 SQVTM, CDR2 ANQGSEA. The CDR3 DNA reads as TGCAGCGTTGGGACTAGCGGGGGGCCCAGCCTGGCCGAGACCCAGTACTTC. It codes for CSVGTSGGPSLAETQYF.